This T cell receptor beta chain is drawn from a study of spatial heterogeneity in lung cancer. Study summary: Available PBMC from follow-up, collected a median of roughly 26 months after resection, underwent sequencing.

V lost 4 bases to trimming and J lost 13 bases; unmatched junction nucleotides: 9. The CDR3 has 13 amino acids. Germline CDR1 SEHNR, CDR2 FQNEAQ (reference sequence). Time point specified: blood at routine non-recurrence follow-up after resection. Unsorted whole RNA from tumor, nontumor lung or frozen PBMC underwent sequencing. TCRdb fed the 5' RACE reads into MiXCR, producing one record per CDR3 protein. This sample carries about 47,000 distinct CDR3 sequences, 6% to 8.5% of them seen once, and the ten largest clones take roughly 35%. The sequencing used PBMCs, collected at follow-up. The chain employs TRBV7-9 and TRBJ1-1; 10 bases match TRBD1. The sequence was obtained from a female donor with early-stage non-small cell lung cancer. DNA of the CDR3: TGTGCCAGCAGCTCCGGGACAGGGGTGAAGGGTTTCTTT. This sequence encodes CASSSGTGVKGFF.